What follows are 10 T cell receptor beta chains derived from one specimen sequenced in a study of blood T cell repertoires in COVID-19. Here immunoSEQ multiplex PCR was the method, and the copy in TCRdb shows in-frame clones only, minus some. The table records approximately 240,000 clones, under 95% of them present only once. Input material: PBMCs or T cells enriched from blood (not recorded which). These TCRs come from a woman younger than 30 who had recovered from COVID-19.

The chain has TRBV29-1 and TRBJ2-7, with a possible D match to TRBD2 (5 bases). Trimming removed 3 bases from V and 6 bases from J, with 12 bases in between. This CDR3 spans 12 amino acids. CDR1 and CDR2 (germline): SQVTM, ANQGSEA. The CDR3 region is CSVDREPGEQYF. The CDR3 DNA reads TGCAGCGTTGATAGGGAGCCTGGCGAGCAGTACTTC.

The chain carries TRBV11-3 and TRBJ2-5, with D possibly TRBD2 on 5 matching bases. Germline CDR1 reads SGHNT; CDR2 reads YENEEA. CDR3 length equals 16 residues. Trimming removed 5 bases from V and 5 bases from J, with 21 bases in between. The CDR3 loop reads CASSLPRRPLWETQYF. The CDR3 DNA sequence: TGTGCCAGCAGCCTGCCTCGGAGGCCCCTATGGGAGACCCAGTACTTC.

The chain recombines TRBV6-7 with TRBJ1-4; D is undetermined. TRBV6-7 is sorted into the ORF group, with uncertain function. There are 14 residues in the CDR3. Trimming stripped 2 bases from V and 8 bases from J, with 12 bases between. The CDR3 region is CASSYGRTGEKLFF. In DNA form, the CDR3 reads TGTGCCAGCAGTTACGGGAGGACGGGCGAAAAACTGTTTTTT.

V and J are TRBV28 and TRBJ2-5, with a tentative D call TRBD1 (6 bases). V was shortened by 6 bases and J by 5 bases, with 19 bases between the two germline ends. The length of the CDR3 is 15 residues. The germline V gene encodes CDR1 MDHEN and CDR2 SYDVKM. The CDR3 here is CASSDNRDTGETQYF. The DNA for the CDR3 is TGTGCCAGCAGCGACAACCGGGACACCGGGGAGACCCAGTACTTC.

A single count supports this clone. This chain links TRBV9 with TRBJ1-2, with TRBD1 matching over 10 bases. The germline V gene has CDR1 SGDLS and CDR2 YYNGEE. With V trimmed by 4 bases and J by 3 bases, 3 bases remained unmatched. CDR3 length equals 14 residues. The CDR3 DNA follows: TGTGCCAGCAGCCCCGGACAGGGGGACTATGGCTACACCTTC. Translating it yields CASSPGQGDYGYTF.

The chain's CDR3 is CASSYSEGEAFF. DNA of the CDR3: TGTGCCAGCAGTTACTCGGAGGGCGAAGCTTTCTTT. This chain connects TRBV6-5 to TRBJ1-1; D is uncertain. Germline V gives CDR1 MNHEY, CDR2 SVGAGI. V gave up 0 bases and J gave up 8 bases, with 7 bases separating them. The CDR3 spans 12 residues.

The V and J genes are TRBV2 and TRBJ2-7; maybe TRBD1 (6 bases). CDR1 and CDR2 (germline): SNHLY, FYNNEI. Trimming left V 6 bases short and J 3 bases short, with 9 bases between. This CDR3 is built from 12 residues. The CDR3 loop is CASRWTDYEQYF. The CDR3 DNA reads TGTGCCAGCAGGTGGACAGACTACGAGCAGTACTTC.

The rearrangement joins TRBV28 to TRBJ1-4; no clear D. V was clipped by 6 bases and J by 3 bases, with 5 bases between them. The CDR3 covers 12 residues. Germline V gives CDR1 MDHEN, CDR2 SYDVKM. DNA of the CDR3: TGTGCCAGCAGCCCTCCTAATGAAAAACTGTTTTTT. It is translated as CASSPPNEKLFF.

The J gene is TRBJ1-1, the V gene TRBV3-1 (or the pseudogene TRBV3-2); no clear D. This CDR3 contains 13 residues. V lost 0 bases and J lost 10, with 12 bases in between. Germline-derived CDR1 and CDR2 are LGHDT and YNNKEL (reference sequence). The chain's CDR3 is CASSQDEESGAFF. The CDR3 region has the DNA TGTGCCAGCAGCCAAGATGAAGAGTCCGGAGCTTTCTTT.

The rearrangement joins TRBV10-3 to TRBJ1-2; D is unresolved. The CDR3 covers 17 residues. Looked up from germline, CDR1 is ENHRY and CDR2 is SYGVKD. Trimming shortened V by 3 bases and J by 2 bases, and 19 bases separated the two germline ends. DNA of the CDR3: TGTGCCATCAGTGAAAGGATGAGGGCAGGCCCGAACTATGGCTACACCTTC. This translates into CAISERMRAGPNYGYTF.